Below, one T cell receptor beta chain is given with its context. The data belong to a study of response to subunit inactivated influenza vaccine. MiXCR, applied by TCRdb to the RT-PCR reads, yields one record per CDR3 protein. Of about 500,000 distinct CDR3 sequences detected, about 17% appear once; the ten largest clones hold 3%. Per germline, CDR1 SQVTM and CDR2 ANQGSEA. V was cut by 7 bases and J by 6 bases, with 22 bases left in between. The CDR3 is 14 amino acids. The chain carries TRBV29-1 and TRBJ2-7, with D maybe TRBD1 (7 bases). This sequence originates from a man aged 50 to 69 who received an inactivated influenza vaccine. The sequencing here drew on CD4+ T cells sorted from PBMCs, taken 23 to 25 months after vaccination. This CDR3 reads CSARQGGLGGEQYF. As DNA, the CDR3 is TGCAGCGCAAGGCAAGGGGGCCTCGGGGGCGAGCAGTACTTC.